This TCR beta chain emerged from a study of neoadjuvant nivolumab and ipilimumab in lung cancer. This CDR3 has 11 amino acids. V was pared by 7 bases and J by 6 bases, with 9 bases between. Per the germline V gene, CDR1 is LNHDA and CDR2 is SQIVND (reference sequence). Sequencing was performed with immunoSEQ multiplex PCR; in TCRdb, only in-frame clones are kept and a portion is missing. This sample has 24,000 or so clones, with 65% to 85% found just once. The chain combines TRBV19 with TRBJ1-2; no clear D gene. The sequenced sample was peripheral blood, obtained before neoadjuvant nivolumab, alone or with ipilimumab. This clonotype was sampled from an adult with non-small cell lung cancer. The CDR3 bases are TGTGCCAGTACCTCGCCGCATGGCTACACCTTC. This translates into CASTSPHGYTF.